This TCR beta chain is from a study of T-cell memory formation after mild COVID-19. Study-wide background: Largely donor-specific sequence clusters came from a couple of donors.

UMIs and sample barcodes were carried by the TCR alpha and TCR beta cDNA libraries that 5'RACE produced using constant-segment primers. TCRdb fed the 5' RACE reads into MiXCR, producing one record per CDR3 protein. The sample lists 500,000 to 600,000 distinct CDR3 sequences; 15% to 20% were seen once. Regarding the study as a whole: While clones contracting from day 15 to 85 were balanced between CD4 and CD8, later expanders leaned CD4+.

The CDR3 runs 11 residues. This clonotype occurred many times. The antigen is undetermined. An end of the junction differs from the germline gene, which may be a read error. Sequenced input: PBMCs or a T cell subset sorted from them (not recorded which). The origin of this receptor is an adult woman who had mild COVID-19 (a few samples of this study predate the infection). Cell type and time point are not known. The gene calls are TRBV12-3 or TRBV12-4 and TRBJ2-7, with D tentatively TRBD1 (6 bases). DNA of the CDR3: TGCGCCAGCAGCTTGAGGGGGGAGCAGTACTTC. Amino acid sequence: CASSLRGEQYF.